This T cell receptor beta chain was documented in a study of response to subunit inactivated influenza vaccine. MiXCR, run by TCRdb on the RT-PCR reads, gives a single entry per CDR3 protein. The data show about half a million distinct CDR3 sequences, under 9% seen once. Germline values: CDR1 DFQATT, CDR2 SNEGSKA (reference sequence). The CDR3 covers 15 residues. Losses at the gene ends were 0 bases for V and 2 bases for J; bases not matched to a gene: 6. Sequencing used PBMCs from blood, obtained less than 30 months after vaccination. This receptor was taken from a man between 50 and 70 years old who received an inactivated influenza vaccine. The chain couples TRBV20-1 to TRBJ2-7; TRBD1 agrees at 8 bases. CDR3 sequence: CSARDRDRPAYEQYF. Here the CDR3 DNA reads TGCAGTGCTAGAGATCGGGACAGGCCAGCCTACGAGCAGTACTTC.